This section outlines one TCR beta chain sequence together with its context. Its antigen is unknown. These data belong to a study of cytomegalovirus exposure and HLA in healthy donors. Use of 60 Vbeta and 13 Jbeta primers characterized the PCR. Assay used: immunoSEQ multiplex PCR; TCRdb lists only in-frame clones, some missing. This sample's clone table lists over 80,000 clones. Whole-study findings and limits: Association of a missense DCLRE1C variant with TCR beta V- and J-gene trimming was reported in a later analysis. Overall, roughly 160 TCR beta chains were annotated as cytomegalovirus-associated. Later, an analysis found that common viral pathogens appeared to be linked with several of the most significant clusters.

V dropped 4 bases and J dropped 2 bases, with 8 bases sitting between them. CDR1 is MGHRA and CDR2 is YSYEKL in the germline V gene. The CDR3 covers 13 residues. The clonotype comes from a girl aged 5-17 years in good health and CMV-seropositive. The sequenced sample was PBMCs. The gene calls are TRBV4-1 and TRBJ2-5, with D hard to call. For the CDR3, the DNA is TGCGCCAGCAGCCGGGCCCTTCAAGAGACCCAGTACTTC. The encoded protein is CASSRALQETQYF.